This paragraph covers one TCR beta chain sequence. Its cognate antigen is unknown. The source of the sample is a study of cytomegalovirus exposure and HLA in healthy donors. 13 Jbeta primers and 60 Vbeta primers were used for the PCR. Methods used by the authors: There were around 80 million unique TCR beta chains by a later count, and about 12 million of them were shared. The protocol was immunoSEQ multiplex PCR, while the TCRdb copy is restricted to in-frame clones and leaves out a portion. That table furnishes V, J and clone size, whereas the DNA furnished D and trimming. In the table there are around 120,000 clones, 75% to 85% of which are singletons. The CDR3 totals 14 residues. V gave up 7 bases and J gave up 5 bases, with 15 bases separating them. Germline CDR1 is MNHNY and CDR2 is SVGAGI (reference sequence). Study-level points and caveats: Analysis was carried out at a later point, and it linked a missense DCLRE1C variant to TCR beta V- and J-gene trimming. Among immune exposure information, only CMV serostatus was available.

The source material was PBMCs. The TCR was taken from a man aged 18 to 30 in good health and CMV-seronegative. The gene calls are TRBV6-6 and TRBJ1-5, with D maybe TRBD1 (6 bases). The CDR3 DNA is TGTGCCAGCACCAAAGTCAGGGGAGATCAGCCCCAGCATTTT. Translated, it gives CASTKVRGDQPQHF.